The text below deals with one T cell receptor beta chain. The sample is drawn from a study of Ad26.COV2.S vaccination and SARS-CoV-2 variants. The table came from immunoSEQ multiplex PCR; TCRdb's copy has only in-frame clones and leaves some out. The table lists hundreds of thousands of clones, around 89% of them singletons. This sample's treatment: around 19 received Ad26.COV2.S at low or high dose, single or two shots; 5 received placebo; per-sample allocation not given. After the first vaccine or placebo injection, samples were drawn on day 63. The CDR3 contains 16 residues. V was pared by 1 base and J by 3 bases, with 16 bases between. Germline-derived CDR1 and CDR2 are LNHNV and YYDKDF (reference sequence).

V gene TRBV15 combines with J gene TRBJ2-7; D gene unclear. The TCR sequence derives from a person aged 18-65 years who received the Ad26.COV2.S COVID-19 vaccine or a placebo. The input for sequencing was peripheral blood, taken in a trial of Ad26.COV2.S vaccine versus placebo. The CDR3 DNA reads TGTGCCACCAGCAGAGGTCCCAACCGCGGAGACTACGAGCAGTACTTC. It codes for CATSRGPNRGDYEQYF.